This T cell receptor (beta chain) was obtained from a study of tumor-infiltrating lymphocytes in primary liver carcinoma. Study-level background: Men and women, 30 to 69 years of age, made up the patients. Samples returned roughly 3.65 to 8 million productive TCRbeta reads each. Read depth did not differ significantly between tissue types.

The authors took blood RNA from unsorted whole blood and also extracted germline DNA. Note on this clonotype: Its antigen is currently unknown. Relative to the germline gene, one junction end is altered; a read error may explain this.

This CDR3 has 14 residues. TCR beta cDNA came from roughly 0.45 ug total RNA, primed with a constant-region primer. Libraries for TCR beta were built through three nested multiplex PCR rounds, which together made up a slightly modified ARM-PCR procedure. Both of the initial two PCR rounds ran for about 9 cycles and employed TRBV1-TRBV30 forward primers alongside a C-beta reverse primer. A single record per CDR3 protein comes from TCRdb applying MiXCR to the multiplex PCR reads. The sample shows 300,000 to 350,000 distinct CDR3 sequences, almost 60% of them seen only once. Study findings and constraints: Blood's top-250-clone fraction was significantly lower than that of tumors (p = 0.039).

The sample taken for sequencing was peripheral blood. The TCR was taken from a woman under 40 with primary liver carcinoma and hepatitis B virus infection. V is TRBV12-3 or TRBV12-4 and J is TRBJ1-1; D ambiguous. CDR3 in amino acids: CASSFRPANTGAFF. The CDR3 bases are TGTGCCAGCAGTTTTAGGCCAGCGAACACTGGAGCTTTCTTT.